This T cell receptor beta chain appears in the sequencing data of a study of CXCR3-negative and CXCR3-positive naive CD8 T cells (dated by TCRdb to between 2018 and 2020). For the wider study: In total, roughly 150 million TRB reads were obtained, or roughly 1.5 +/- 0.3 million reads per library. The diversity and physicochemical repertoire analyses included more than nine donors pooled from two independent experiments. For the TRBV-TRBJ cluster analysis, the naive subsets came from 5 or 6 donors, while the memory cells came from 3 donors.

Sequencing relied on a NextSeq 550. The Human TCR Profiling Kit (MiLaboratory) was used to prepare UMI-labeled 5' RACE TRB cDNA libraries. The full amount of extracted RNA was used for cDNA synthesis, and the full amount of resulting cDNA was used for PCR amplification. Libraries were prepared in parallel with an identical number of PCR cycles. The paper's data handling went like this. About 50,000 +/- 9,200 unique UMI-labeled TRB cDNA molecules per library were extracted with MIGEC and MiXCR, with at least two reads per UMI required. On average, about 40,000 +/- 10,000 functional in-frame TRB CDR3 nucleotide clonotypes lacking stop codons were found per library. After each sample was downsampled to 5000 UMI-labeled TRB molecules, VDJtools was used to calculate diversity metrics such as normalized Shannon-Wiener and Chao1. VDJtools was used to calculate clonotype-size-weighted physicochemical properties of the central five CDR3 residues, namely interaction energy, strength, volume and Kidera factor 4. TCRdb reprocessed the reads; each CDR3 protein sequence makes one entry, and DNA is unavailable. TCRdb, not the original authors, processed these V and J calls. The table kept for this sample lists over 55,000 distinct CDR3 sequences. The ten largest clonotypes hold about a quarter of the sample.

Study-wide findings and limitations: Because CXCR3 expression was partially decreased after cryopreservation, freshly isolated PBMCs were used for most assays. Because surface CD5, which is linked to self-reactivity in mice, was comparable between the naive subsets, TCR interaction strength was also inferred from TRB CDR3 physicochemical properties. Repertoire diversity was comparably high in both naive subsets but much lower in memory CD8+ T cells. Similar TRBV-TRBJ usage was shown by naive CXCR3-negative and CXCR3-positive cells from the same donor, whereas distinct patterns were shown by memory cells.

To note about this clonotype: The antigen this receptor binds is unknown.

For every CD8+ T cell subset, approximately 300,000 cells were flow-sorted straight into RLT lysis buffer, and each subset was sorted in triplicate. Peripheral blood mononuclear cells were isolated from buffy coats using standard density gradient centrifugation. Total RNA was extracted from sorted cells using an RNeasy Mini Kit. The germline V gene sets CDR1 to SNHLY and CDR2 to FYNNEI. The CDR3 goes from the cysteine to the phenylalanine over 14 residues. The DNA is unrecorded. Sequencing was done on a sample of memory CD8+ T cells from blood. Sample cell subset or site, as interpreted from the label and publication: conventional CD8+ memory T cells (TMEM), sorted as controls. The chain was built from TRBV2 and TRBJ1-1; TCRdb reports TRBD1, a call that lacks DNA to check it against. The TCR sequence derives from a human donor in good health. Some clones in this sample may be carry-over from other donors' samples. The CDR3 here reads CASSGDSKNTEAFF.